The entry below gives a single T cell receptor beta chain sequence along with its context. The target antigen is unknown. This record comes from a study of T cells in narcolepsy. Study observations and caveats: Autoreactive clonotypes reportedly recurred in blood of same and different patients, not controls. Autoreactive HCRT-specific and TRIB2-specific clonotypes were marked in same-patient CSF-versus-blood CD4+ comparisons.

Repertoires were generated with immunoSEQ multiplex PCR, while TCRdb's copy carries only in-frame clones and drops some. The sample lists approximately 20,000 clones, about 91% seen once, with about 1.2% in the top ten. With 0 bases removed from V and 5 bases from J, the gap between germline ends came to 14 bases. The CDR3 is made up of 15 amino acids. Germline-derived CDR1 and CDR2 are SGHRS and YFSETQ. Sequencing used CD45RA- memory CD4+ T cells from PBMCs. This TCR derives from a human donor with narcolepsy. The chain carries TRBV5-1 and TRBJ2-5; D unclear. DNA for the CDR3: TGCGCCAGCAGCTTGGGGGGAAGCCCTGGGGAGACCCAGTACTTC. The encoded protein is CASSLGGSPGETQYF.